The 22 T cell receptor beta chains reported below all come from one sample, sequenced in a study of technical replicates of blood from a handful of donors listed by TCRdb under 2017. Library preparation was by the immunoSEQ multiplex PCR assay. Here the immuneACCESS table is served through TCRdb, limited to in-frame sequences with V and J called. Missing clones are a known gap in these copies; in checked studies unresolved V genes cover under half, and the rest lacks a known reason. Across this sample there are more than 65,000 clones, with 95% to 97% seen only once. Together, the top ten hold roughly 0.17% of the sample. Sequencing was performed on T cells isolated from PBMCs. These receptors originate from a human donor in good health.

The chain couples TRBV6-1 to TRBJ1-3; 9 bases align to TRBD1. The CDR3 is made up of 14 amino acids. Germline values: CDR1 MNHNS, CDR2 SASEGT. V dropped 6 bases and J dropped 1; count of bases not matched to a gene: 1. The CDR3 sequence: CASRGTGSGNTIYF. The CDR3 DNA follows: TGTGCCAGCAGAGGGACAGGGTCTGGAAACACCATATATTTT.

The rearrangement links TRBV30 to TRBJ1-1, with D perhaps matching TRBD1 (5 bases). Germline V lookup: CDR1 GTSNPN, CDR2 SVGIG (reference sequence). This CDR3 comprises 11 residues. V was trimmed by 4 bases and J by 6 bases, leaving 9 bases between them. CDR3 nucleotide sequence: TGTGCCTGGACCCAGGGCGCTGAAGCTTTCTTT. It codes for CAWTQGAEAFF.

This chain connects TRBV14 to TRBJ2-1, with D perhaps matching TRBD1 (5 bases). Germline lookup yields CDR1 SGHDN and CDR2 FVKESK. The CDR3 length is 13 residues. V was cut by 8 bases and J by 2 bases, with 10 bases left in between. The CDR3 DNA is TGTGCCAGCCGGCAGGGAACCTACAATGAGCAGTTCTTC. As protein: CASRQGTYNEQFF.

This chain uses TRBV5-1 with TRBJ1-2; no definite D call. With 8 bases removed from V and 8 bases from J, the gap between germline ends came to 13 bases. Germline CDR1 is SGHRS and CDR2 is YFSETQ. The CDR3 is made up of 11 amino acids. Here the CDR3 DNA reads TGCGCCAGGGAAGTGACTGGGGGCTACACCTTC. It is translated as CAREVTGGYTF.

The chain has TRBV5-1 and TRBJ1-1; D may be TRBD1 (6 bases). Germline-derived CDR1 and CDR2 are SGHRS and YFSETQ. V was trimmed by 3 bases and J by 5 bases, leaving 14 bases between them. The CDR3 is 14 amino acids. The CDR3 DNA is TGCGCCAGCAGCTCCGTACAGGGAATGACTGAAGCTTTCTTT. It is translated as CASSSVQGMTEAFF.

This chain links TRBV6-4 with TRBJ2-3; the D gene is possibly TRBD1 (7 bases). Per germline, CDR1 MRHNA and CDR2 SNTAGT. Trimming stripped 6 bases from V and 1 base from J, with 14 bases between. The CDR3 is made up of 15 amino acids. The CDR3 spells CASSQGGYGTDTQYF. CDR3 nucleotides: TGTGCCAGCAGCCAGGGGGGATACGGCACAGATACGCAGTATTTT.

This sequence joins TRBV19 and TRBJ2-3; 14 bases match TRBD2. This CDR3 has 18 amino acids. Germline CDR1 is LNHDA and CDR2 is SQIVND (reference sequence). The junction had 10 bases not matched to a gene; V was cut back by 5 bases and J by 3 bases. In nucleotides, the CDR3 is TGTGCCAGTAGTCCGACCGGGACTAGCGGGAGAGGAACAGATACGCAGTATTTT. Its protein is CASSPTGTSGRGTDTQYF.

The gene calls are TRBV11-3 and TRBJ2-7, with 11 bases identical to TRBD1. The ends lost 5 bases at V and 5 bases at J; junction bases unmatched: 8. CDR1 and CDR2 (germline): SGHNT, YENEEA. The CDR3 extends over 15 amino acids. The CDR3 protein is CASSLPGTGGHEQYF. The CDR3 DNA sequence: TGTGCCAGCAGCCTCCCTGGGACAGGGGGGCACGAGCAGTACTTC.

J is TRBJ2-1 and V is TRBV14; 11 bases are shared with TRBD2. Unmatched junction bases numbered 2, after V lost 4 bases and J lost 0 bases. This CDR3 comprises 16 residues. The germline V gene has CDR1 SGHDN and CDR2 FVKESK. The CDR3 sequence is CASSPLAGGSYNEQFF. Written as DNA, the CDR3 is TGTGCCAGCAGCCCCCTAGCGGGAGGCTCCTACAATGAGCAGTTCTTC.

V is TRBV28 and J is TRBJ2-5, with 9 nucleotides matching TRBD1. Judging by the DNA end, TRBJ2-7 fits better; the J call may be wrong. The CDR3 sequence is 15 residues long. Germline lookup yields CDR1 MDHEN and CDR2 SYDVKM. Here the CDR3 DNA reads TGTGCCATCGCTGATTTGGGACAGGGTAGGTACGAGCAGTACTTC. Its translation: CAIADLGQGRYEQYF.

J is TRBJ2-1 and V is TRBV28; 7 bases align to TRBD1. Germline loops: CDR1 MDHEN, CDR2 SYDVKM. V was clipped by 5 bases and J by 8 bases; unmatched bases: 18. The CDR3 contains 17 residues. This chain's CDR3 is CASSGRQGRFPRDEQFF. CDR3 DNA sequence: TGTGCCAGCAGTGGAAGACAGGGAAGGTTTCCCCGGGATGAGCAGTTCTTC.

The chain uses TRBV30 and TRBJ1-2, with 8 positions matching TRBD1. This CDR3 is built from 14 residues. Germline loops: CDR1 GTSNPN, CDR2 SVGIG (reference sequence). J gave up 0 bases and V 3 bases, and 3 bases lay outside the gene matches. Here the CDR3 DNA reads TGTGCCTGGAGGGACAGGGCCCCTAACTATGGCTACACCTTC. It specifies CAWRDRAPNYGYTF.

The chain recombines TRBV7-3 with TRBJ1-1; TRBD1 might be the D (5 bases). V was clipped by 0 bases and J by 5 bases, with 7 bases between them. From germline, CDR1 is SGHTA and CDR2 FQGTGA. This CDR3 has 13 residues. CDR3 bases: TGTGCCAGCAGCTTAACAGGGGTGACTGAAGCTTTCTTT. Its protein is CASSLTGVTEAFF.

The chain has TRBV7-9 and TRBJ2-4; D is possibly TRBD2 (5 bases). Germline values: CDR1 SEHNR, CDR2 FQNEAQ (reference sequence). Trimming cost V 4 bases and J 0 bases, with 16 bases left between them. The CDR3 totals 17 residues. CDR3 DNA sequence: TGTGCCAGCAGCTCCCCTCGAGCGGATCTAGCCAAAAACATTCAGTACTTC. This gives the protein CASSSPRADLAKNIQYF.

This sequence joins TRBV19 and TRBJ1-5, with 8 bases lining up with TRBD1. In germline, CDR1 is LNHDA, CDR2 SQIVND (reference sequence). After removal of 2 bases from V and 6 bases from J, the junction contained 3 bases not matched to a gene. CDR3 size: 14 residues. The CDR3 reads CASSIIDRGQPQHF. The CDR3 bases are TGTGCCAGTAGTATAATAGACAGGGGTCAGCCCCAGCATTTT.

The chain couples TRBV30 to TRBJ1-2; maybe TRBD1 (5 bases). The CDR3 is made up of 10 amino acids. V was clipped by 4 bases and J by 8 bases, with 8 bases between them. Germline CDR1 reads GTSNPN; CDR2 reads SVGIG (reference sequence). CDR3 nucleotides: TGTGCCTGGAAAGGGGTCGGCTACACCTTC. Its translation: CAWKGVGYTF.

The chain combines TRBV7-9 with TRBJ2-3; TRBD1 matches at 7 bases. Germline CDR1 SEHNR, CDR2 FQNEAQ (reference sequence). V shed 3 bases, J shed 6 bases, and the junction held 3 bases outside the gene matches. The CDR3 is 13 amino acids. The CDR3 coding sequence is TGTGCCAGCAGCTTCACAGGGGTGGATACGCAGTATTTT. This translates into CASSFTGVDTQYF. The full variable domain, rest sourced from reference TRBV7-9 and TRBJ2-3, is DTGVSQNPRHKITKRGQNVTFRCDPISEHNRLYWYRQTLGQGPEFLTYFQNEAQLEKSRLLSDRFSAERPKGSFSTLEIQRTEQGDSAMYLCASSFTGVDTQYFGPGTRLTVL.

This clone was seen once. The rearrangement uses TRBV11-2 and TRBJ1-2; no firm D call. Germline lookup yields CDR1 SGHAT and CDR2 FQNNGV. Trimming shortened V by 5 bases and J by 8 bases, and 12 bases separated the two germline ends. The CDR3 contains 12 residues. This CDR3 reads CASSPGRVGYTF. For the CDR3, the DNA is TGTGCCAGCAGCCCCGGTCGAGTGGGCTACACCTTC.

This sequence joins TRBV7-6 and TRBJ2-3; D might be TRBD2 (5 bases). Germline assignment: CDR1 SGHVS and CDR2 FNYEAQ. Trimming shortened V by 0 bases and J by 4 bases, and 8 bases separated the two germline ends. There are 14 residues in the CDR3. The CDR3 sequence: CASSLAGAPDTQYF. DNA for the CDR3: TGTGCCAGCAGCTTAGCGGGAGCCCCAGATACGCAGTATTTT.

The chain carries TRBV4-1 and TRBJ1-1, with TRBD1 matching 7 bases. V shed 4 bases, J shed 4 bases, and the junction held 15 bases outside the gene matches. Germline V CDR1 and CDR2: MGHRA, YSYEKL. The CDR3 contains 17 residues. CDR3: CASSPRIIRGASTEAFF. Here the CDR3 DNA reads TGCGCCAGCAGCCCCCGCATAATCAGGGGGGCGAGCACTGAAGCTTTCTTT.

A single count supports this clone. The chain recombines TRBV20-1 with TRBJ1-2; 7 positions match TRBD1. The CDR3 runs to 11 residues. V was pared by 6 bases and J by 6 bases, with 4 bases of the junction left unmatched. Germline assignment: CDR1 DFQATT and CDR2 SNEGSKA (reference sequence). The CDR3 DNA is TGCAGTGCCACCGGGACAGATGGCTACACCTTC. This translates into CSATGTDGYTF.

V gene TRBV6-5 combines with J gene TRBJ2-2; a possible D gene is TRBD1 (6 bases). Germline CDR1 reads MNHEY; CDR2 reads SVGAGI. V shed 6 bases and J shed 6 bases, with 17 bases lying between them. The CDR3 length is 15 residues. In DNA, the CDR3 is TGTGCCAGCAGCCTGACAGGCCCCCGCCCCGGGGAGCTGTTTTTT. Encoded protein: CASSLTGPRPGELFF.